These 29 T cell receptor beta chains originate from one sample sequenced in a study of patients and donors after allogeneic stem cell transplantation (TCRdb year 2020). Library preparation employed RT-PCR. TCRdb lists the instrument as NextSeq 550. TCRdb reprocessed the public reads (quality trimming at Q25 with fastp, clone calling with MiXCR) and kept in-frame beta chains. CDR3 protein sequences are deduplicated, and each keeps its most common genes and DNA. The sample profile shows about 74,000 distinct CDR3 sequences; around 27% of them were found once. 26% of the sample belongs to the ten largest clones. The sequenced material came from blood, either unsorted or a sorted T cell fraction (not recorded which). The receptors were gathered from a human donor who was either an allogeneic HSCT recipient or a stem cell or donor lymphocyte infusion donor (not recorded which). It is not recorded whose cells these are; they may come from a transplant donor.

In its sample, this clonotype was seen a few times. CDR3 DNA sequence: TGCGCCAGCAGCTTGGAAGGTCCCCACACTGAAGCTTTCTTT. Its protein is CASSLEGPHTEAFF. The genes are TRBV5-1 and TRBJ1-1; unclear D gene. V was shortened by 0 bases and J by 3 bases, with 9 bases between the two germline ends. The CDR3 contains 14 residues. Germline assignment: CDR1 SGHRS and CDR2 YFSETQ.

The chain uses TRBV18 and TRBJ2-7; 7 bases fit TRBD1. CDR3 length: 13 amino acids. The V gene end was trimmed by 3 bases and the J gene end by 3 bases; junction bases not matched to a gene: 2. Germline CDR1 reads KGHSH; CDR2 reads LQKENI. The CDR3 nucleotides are TGTGCCAGCTCACCCGACAGGGTCTACGAGCAGTACTTC. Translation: CASSPDRVYEQYF.

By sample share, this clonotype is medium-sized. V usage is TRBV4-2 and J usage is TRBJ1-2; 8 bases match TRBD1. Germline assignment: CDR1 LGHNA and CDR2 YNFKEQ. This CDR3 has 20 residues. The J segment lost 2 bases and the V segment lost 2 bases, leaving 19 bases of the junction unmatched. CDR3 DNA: TGTGCCAGCAGCCAAACAAGGGCTGGGACAGGCCTACCGCAAAACTATGGCTACACCTTC. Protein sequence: CASSQTRAGTGLPQNYGYTF.

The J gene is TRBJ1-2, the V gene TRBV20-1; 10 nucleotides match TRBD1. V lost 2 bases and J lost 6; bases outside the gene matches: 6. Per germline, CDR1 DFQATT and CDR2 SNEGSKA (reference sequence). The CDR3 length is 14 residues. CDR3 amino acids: CSARKTGGLDGYTF. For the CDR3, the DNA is TGCAGTGCTAGAAAGACAGGGGGCCTGGATGGCTACACCTTC.

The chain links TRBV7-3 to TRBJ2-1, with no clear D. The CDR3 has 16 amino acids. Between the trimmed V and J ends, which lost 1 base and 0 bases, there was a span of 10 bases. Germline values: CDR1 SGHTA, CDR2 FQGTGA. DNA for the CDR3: TGTGCCAGCAGCTTAAACGTAGCTGCCTCCTACAATGAGCAGTTCTTC. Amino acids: CASSLNVAASYNEQFF.

The chain's CDR3 is CSASSVGPDTQYF. CDR3 sequence (DNA): TGCAGTGCTAGTAGTGTCGGGCCAGATACGCAGTATTTT. The V and J genes are TRBV20-1 and TRBJ2-3; no clear D. CDR1 and CDR2 from the germline V gene are DFQATT and SNEGSKA (reference sequence). The V and J ends lost 3 bases and 4 bases respectively, with 11 bases between them. The CDR3 covers 13 residues.

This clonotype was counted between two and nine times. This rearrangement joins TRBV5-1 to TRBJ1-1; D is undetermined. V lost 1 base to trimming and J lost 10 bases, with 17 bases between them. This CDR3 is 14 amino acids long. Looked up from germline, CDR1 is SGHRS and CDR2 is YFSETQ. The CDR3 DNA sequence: TGCGCCAGCAGCTTGATAAGTTCCGGAAACGGAGCTTTCTTT. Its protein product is CASSLISSGNGAFF. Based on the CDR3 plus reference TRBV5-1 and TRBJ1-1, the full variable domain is KAGVTQTPRYLIKTRGQQVTLSCSPISGHRSVSWYQQTPGQGLQFLFEYFSETQRNKGNFPGRFSGRQFSNSRSEMNVSTLELGDSALYLCASSLISSGNGAFFGQGTRLTVV.

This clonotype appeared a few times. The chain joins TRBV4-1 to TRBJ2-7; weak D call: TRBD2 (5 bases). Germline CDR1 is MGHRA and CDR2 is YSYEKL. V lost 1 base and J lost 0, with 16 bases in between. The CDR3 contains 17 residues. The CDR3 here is CASSQGTGSSISYEQYF. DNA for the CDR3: TGCGCCAGCAGCCAAGGCACGGGGTCCTCAATCTCCTACGAGCAGTACTTC.

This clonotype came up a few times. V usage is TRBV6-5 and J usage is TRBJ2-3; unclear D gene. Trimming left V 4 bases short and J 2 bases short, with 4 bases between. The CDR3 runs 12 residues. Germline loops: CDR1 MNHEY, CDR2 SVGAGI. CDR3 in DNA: TGTGCCAGCAGTTTACACACAGATACGCAGTATTTT. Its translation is CASSLHTDTQYF.

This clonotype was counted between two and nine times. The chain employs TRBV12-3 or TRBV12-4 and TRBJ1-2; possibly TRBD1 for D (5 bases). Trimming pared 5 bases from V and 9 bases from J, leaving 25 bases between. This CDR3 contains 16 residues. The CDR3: CASSAPTRDGWGSYTF. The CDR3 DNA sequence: TGTGCCAGCAGTGCCCCCACTCGGGACGGTTGGGGAAGCTACACCTTC.

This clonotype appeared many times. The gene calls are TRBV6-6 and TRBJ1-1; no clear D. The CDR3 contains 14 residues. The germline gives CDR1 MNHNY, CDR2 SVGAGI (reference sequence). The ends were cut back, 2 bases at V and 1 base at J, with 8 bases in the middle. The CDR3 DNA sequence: TGTGCCAGCAGTTACCCGCCAGGGAACACTGAAGCTTTCTTT. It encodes CASSYPPGNTEAFF.

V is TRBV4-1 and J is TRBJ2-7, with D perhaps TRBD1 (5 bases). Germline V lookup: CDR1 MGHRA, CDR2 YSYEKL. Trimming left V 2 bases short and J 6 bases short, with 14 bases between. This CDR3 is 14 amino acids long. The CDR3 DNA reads TGCGCCAGCAGCCAACTAGGACAAATCGGCGAGCAGTACTTC. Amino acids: CASSQLGQIGEQYF.

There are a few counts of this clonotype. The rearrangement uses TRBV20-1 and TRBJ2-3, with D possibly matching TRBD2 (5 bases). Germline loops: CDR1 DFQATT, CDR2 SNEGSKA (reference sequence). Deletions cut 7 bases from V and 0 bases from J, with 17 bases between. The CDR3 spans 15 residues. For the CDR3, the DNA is TGCAGTGGTAAGAAGCGGCAGTACAGCACAGATACGCAGTATTTT. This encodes CSGKKRQYSTDTQYF.

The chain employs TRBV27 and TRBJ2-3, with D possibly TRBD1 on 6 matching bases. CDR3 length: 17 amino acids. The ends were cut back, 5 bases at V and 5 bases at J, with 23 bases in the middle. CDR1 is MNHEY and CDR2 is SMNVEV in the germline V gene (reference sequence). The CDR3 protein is CASSPQPLQGGGDTQYF. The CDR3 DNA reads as TGTGCCAGCAGTCCACAACCCCTACAGGGTGGAGGAGATACGCAGTATTTT.

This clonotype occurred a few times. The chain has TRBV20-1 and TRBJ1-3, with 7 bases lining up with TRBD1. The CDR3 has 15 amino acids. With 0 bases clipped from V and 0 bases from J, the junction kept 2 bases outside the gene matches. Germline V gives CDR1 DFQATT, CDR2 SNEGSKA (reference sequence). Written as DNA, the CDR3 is TGCAGTGCTAGAGATTCAGGGGGCTCTGGAAACACCATATATTTT. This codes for CSARDSGGSGNTIYF.

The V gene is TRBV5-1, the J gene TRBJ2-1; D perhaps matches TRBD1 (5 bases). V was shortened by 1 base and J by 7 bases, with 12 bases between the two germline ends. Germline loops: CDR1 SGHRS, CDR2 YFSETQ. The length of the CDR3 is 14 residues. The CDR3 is CASSLRQGRNEQFF. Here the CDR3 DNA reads TGCGCCAGCAGCTTGAGGCAGGGTCGAAATGAGCAGTTCTTC.

CDR3 amino acids: CASSLDRPKISYEQYF. The CDR3 region has the DNA TGCGCCAGCAGCTTGGACAGGCCGAAGATTTCCTACGAGCAGTACTTC. The V and J genes are TRBV5-1 and TRBJ2-7; D possibly corresponds to TRBD1 (5 bases). V was pared by 0 bases and J by 1 base, with 14 bases between. Germline V gene data show CDR1 as SGHRS and CDR2 as YFSETQ. This CDR3 is 16 amino acids long. Combining the CDR3 with reference TRBV5-1 and TRBJ2-7 gives the whole variable domain KAGVTQTPRYLIKTRGQQVTLSCSPISGHRSVSWYQQTPGQGLQFLFEYFSETQRNKGNFPGRFSGRQFSNSRSEMNVSTLELGDSALYLCASSLDRPKISYEQYFGPGTRLTVT.

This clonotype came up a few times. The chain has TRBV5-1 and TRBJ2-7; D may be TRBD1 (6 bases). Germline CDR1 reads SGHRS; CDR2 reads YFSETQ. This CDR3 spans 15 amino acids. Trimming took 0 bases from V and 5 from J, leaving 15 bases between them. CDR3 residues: CASSLEDRPPHEQYF. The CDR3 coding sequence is TGCGCCAGCAGCTTGGAGGACAGACCCCCTCACGAGCAGTACTTC.

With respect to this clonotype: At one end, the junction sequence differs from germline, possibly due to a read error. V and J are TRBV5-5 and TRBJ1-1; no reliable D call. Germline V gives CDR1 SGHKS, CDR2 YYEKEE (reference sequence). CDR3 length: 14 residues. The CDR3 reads CASSFILVSTEAYF. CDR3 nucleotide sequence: TGTGCCAGCAGCTTCATTCTGGTCAGCACTGAAGCTTACTTT.

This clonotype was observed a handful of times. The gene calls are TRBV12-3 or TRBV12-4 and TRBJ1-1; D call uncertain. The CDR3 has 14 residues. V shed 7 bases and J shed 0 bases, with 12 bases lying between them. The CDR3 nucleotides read TGTGCCAGCAAAAGACAAACTTTGAACACTGAAGCTTTCTTT. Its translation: CASKRQTLNTEAFF.

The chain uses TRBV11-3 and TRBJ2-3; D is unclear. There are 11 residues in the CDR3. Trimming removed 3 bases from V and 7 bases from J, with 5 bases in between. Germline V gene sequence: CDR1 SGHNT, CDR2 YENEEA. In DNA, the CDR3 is TGTGCCAGCAGCTTTAAGTATACGCAGTATTTT. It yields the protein CASSFKYTQYF.

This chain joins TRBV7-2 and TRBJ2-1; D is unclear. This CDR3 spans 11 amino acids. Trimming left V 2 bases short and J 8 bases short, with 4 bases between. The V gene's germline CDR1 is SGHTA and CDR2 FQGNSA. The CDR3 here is CASSLIYEQFF. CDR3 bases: TGTGCCAGCAGCTTAATATATGAGCAGTTCTTC.

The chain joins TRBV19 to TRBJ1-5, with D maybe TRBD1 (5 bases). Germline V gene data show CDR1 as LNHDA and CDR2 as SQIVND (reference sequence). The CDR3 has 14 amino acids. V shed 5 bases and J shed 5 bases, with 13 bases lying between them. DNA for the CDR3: TGTGCCAGTAGTCTTGACAGAACCTATCAGCCCCAGCATTTT. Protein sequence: CASSLDRTYQPQHF.

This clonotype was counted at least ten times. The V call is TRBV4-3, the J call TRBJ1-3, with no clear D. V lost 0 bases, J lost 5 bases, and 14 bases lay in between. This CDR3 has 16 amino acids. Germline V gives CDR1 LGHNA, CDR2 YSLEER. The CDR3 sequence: CASSQDGNVKRNTIYF. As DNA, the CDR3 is TGCGCCAGCAGCCAAGATGGAAACGTCAAACGAAACACCATATATTTT.

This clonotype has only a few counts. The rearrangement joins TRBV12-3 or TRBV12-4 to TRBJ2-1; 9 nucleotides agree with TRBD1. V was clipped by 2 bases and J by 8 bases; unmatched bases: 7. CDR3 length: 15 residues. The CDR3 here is CASSLRGQGLDEQFF. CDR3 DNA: TGTGCCAGCAGTTTAAGGGGACAGGGATTGGATGAGCAGTTCTTC.

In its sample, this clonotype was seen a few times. The CDR3 reads CASSYLGALDTEAFF. The DNA for the CDR3 is TGTGCCAGCAGTTACTTGGGGGCGCTGGACACTGAAGCTTTCTTT. The chain employs TRBV6-5 and TRBJ1-1; D possibly corresponds to TRBD1 (6 bases). V dropped 1 base and J dropped 3 bases, with 12 bases sitting between them. This CDR3 is built from 15 residues. The germline V gene encodes CDR1 MNHEY and CDR2 SVGAGI.

CDR3 protein: CASSWGGQETQYF. CDR3 DNA: TGTGCCAGCAGTTGGGGCGGGCAAGAGACCCAGTACTTC. The J gene is TRBJ2-5, the V gene TRBV12-3 or TRBV12-4, with D possibly being TRBD1 or TRBD2 (5 bases each). V was shortened by 4 bases and J by 2 bases, with 8 bases between the two germline ends. The CDR3 spans 13 residues.

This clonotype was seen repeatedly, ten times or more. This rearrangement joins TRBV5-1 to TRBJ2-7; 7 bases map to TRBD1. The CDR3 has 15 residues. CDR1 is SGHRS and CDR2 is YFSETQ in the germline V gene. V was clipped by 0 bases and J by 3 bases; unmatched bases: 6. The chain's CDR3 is CASSLDRDSLYEQYF. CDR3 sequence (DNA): TGCGCCAGCAGCTTGGACCGGGACAGTCTCTACGAGCAGTACTTC.

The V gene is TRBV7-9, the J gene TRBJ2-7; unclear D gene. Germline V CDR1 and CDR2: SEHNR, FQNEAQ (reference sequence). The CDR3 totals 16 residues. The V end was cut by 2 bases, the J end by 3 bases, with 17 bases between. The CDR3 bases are TGTGCCAGCAGCTTAATCCCAACAGCCCCGATCTACGAGCAGTACTTC. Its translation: CASSLIPTAPIYEQYF.